This TCR beta chain derives from a study of blood T cell repertoires in COVID-19. About the research overall: Specimens from acute and convalescent COVID-19 originated in the United States, Italy and Spain. Nucleic acid was either cDNA or gDNA, and it came from T cells, B-cell-depleted T cells, or PBMCs.

Per the authors' pipeline: Reference gene primer amplification in the assay estimated nucleated cell counts. Profiling relied on immunoSEQ multiplex PCR, and the TCRdb table lists in-frame clones only, not all of them. D and trimming come from the DNA, and the V and J calls and clone size come from that table. Seen here are about 330,000 clones, approximately 90% observed once, and the top ten hold 3.5% to 4%. CDR1 MNHEY and CDR2 SMNVEV come from the germline V gene (reference sequence). The CDR3 has 17 amino acids. V gave up 5 bases and J gave up 1 base; unmatched junction bases: 8. The sequence was collected from a woman in her forties or fifties with active or convalescent COVID-19. The material sequenced was peripheral blood. J is TRBJ1-1 and V is TRBV27; the match to TRBD1 covers 12 bases. The CDR3 protein is CASSPRDRGRTNTEAFF. For the CDR3, the DNA is TGTGCCAGCAGTCCCCGGGACAGGGGGCGAACGAACACTGAAGCTTTCTTT.